The 14 T cell receptor beta chains in this list originate from one sample, sequenced in a study of T cells in Graves' hyperthyroidism and ophthalmopathy. TCR beta CDR3 regions were amplified from RNA transcripts. The primer set for the first-round RT-PCR of the TCR CDR3 was HTBI. TCRdb re-analysed the multiplex PCR reads in MiXCR, keeping a single row per CDR3 protein. The table includes 400,000 to 550,000 distinct CDR3 sequences, around 22% detected once. The sample comprised blood. These receptors were obtained from a woman in her 30s with Graves' ophthalmopathy.

Many counts were recorded for this clonotype. V is TRBV2 and J is TRBJ2-5, with 11 bases lining up with TRBD2. The trim removed 0 bases at V and 4 bases at J, leaving 1 base unmatched. The germline CDR1 and CDR2 sequences are SNHLY and FYNNEI. The CDR3 runs 15 residues. CDR3 coding DNA: TGTGCCAGCAGTGAAGCTAGCGGGGGGGCAGAGACCCAGTACTTC. This sequence encodes CASSEASGGAETQYF.

At least ten counts were recorded for this clonotype. This sequence joins TRBV20-1 and TRBJ1-2; possibly TRBD1 for D (5 bases). CDR1 is DFQATT, CDR2 SNEGSKA, per germline (reference sequence). The CDR3 contains 14 residues. Trimming stripped 6 bases from V and 0 bases from J, with 14 bases between. Written as DNA, the CDR3 is TGCAGTGCCGGCCGGGACTCAACTAACTATGGCTACACCTTC. Translating gives CSAGRDSTNYGYTF.

This clonotype has at least ten counts. The rearrangement links TRBV5-5 to TRBJ2-7; a possible D gene is TRBD1 (6 bases). Germline values: CDR1 SGHKS, CDR2 YYEKEE (reference sequence). V lost 4 bases and J lost 3, with 20 bases in between. The CDR3 is 16 amino acids. This CDR3 is CASSLNPRQVLYEQYF. As DNA, the CDR3 is TGTGCCAGCAGCCTAAACCCGAGACAGGTTCTCTACGAGCAGTACTTC.

The chain is built from TRBV28 and TRBJ2-7, with 8 bases matching TRBD1. The trim removed 8 bases at V and 3 bases at J, leaving 6 bases unmatched. The CDR3 has 13 residues. Germline CDR1 MDHEN, CDR2 SYDVKM. CDR3 sequence (DNA): TGTGCCAGCGTGCCGGGACAGGTCTACGAGCAGTACTTC. Protein: CASVPGQVYEQYF.

The chain employs TRBV4-1 and TRBJ2-7; 8 nucleotides agree with TRBD2. This CDR3 spans 17 amino acids. Losses at the gene ends were 0 bases for V and 1 base for J; bases not matched to a gene: 8. Germline V gives CDR1 MGHRA, CDR2 YSYEKL. The CDR3 sequence: CASSQDPSGGFSYEQYF. The CDR3 region has the DNA TGCGCCAGCAGCCAAGATCCGAGCGGGGGATTTTCCTACGAGCAGTACTTC.

This clonotype was observed many times. The rearrangement links TRBV3-1 to TRBJ1-1, with D possibly matching TRBD1 (5 bases). Germline assignment: CDR1 LGHDT and CDR2 YNNKEL (reference sequence). The CDR3 spans 13 residues. V was shortened by 4 bases and J by 9 bases, with 15 bases between the two germline ends. The CDR3 region is CASSPAGRAQAFF. DNA for the CDR3: TGTGCCAGCAGCCCAGCGGGACGTGCCCAAGCTTTCTTT.

The V and J genes are TRBV13 and TRBJ2-2; no reliable D call. The germline CDR1 and CDR2 sequences are PRHDT and FYEKMQ (reference sequence). The CDR3 runs 16 residues. V was cut by 0 bases and J by 9 bases, with 17 bases left in between. The CDR3 DNA follows: TGTGCCAGCAGCTTAGGAGCCGTCCCCTGGCCGTGGGAGCTGTTTTTT. Encoded protein: CASSLGAVPWPWELFF.

The V and J genes are TRBV20-1 and TRBJ2-7, with a weak D call TRBD2 (5 bases). The V end lost 6 bases, the J end lost 5 bases, and 11 bases lay between the germline ends. The germline V gene encodes CDR1 DFQATT and CDR2 SNEGSKA (reference sequence). The CDR3 contains 11 residues. CDR3 residues: CSAASPDEQYF. The CDR3 DNA sequence: TGCAGTGCAGCTAGCCCCGACGAGCAGTACTTC.

In this sample, this clonotype turned up many times. The chain is built from TRBV6-1 and TRBJ1-1, with 7 nucleotides matching TRBD1. The CDR3 has 16 amino acids. Germline CDR1 and CDR2: MNHNS and SASEGT. V trimming: 6 bases; J trimming: 4 bases; junction bases outside the gene matches: 14. CDR3 sequence: CASSNFNTGVFTEAFF. CDR3 nucleotide sequence: TGTGCCAGCAGCAACTTTAATACAGGGGTCTTCACTGAAGCTTTCTTT.

This clonotype has a count of ten or more. The chain links TRBV2 to TRBJ1-5; TRBD1 agrees at 7 bases. CDR1 is SNHLY, CDR2 FYNNEI, per germline. This CDR3 comprises 13 residues. The V gene end was trimmed by 6 bases and the J gene end by 7 bases; junction bases not matched to a gene: 6. In DNA form, the CDR3 reads TGTGCCAGCAGGGGGACAGCGGGCCAGCCCCAGCATTTT. Protein: CASRGTAGQPQHF.

This clonotype was seen repeatedly, ten times or more. The chain joins TRBV24-1 to TRBJ1-1; a possible D gene is TRBD1 (6 bases). Per germline, CDR1 KGHDR and CDR2 SFDVKD. There are 13 residues in the CDR3. Between the trimmed V and J ends, which lost 9 bases and 5 bases, there was a span of 15 bases. The CDR3 region is CATRPPGVTEAFF. The CDR3 nucleotides read TGTGCCACCCGCCCCCCAGGGGTTACTGAAGCTTTCTTT.

This clonotype was recorded many times. The CDR3 loop is CSAREDGRTYEQYF. The CDR3 DNA is TGCAGTGCTAGAGAGGATGGACGGACCTACGAGCAGTACTTC. This chain uses TRBV20-1 with TRBJ2-7; D gene ambiguous. This CDR3 is 14 amino acids long. Trimming took 0 bases from V and 2 from J, leaving 11 bases between them. The germline V gene has CDR1 DFQATT and CDR2 SNEGSKA (reference sequence).

This clonotype was seen many times. The gene calls are TRBV29-1 and TRBJ2-2; D is undetermined. The CDR3 spans 11 residues. Germline V gene sequence: CDR1 SQVTM, CDR2 ANQGSEA. V was pared by 7 bases and J by 3 bases, with 6 bases between. In DNA, the CDR3 is TGCAGCGCGAGAGACACCGGGGAGCTGTTTTTT. Translation gives CSARDTGELFF.

Many counts were recorded for this clonotype. The rearrangement links TRBV4-1 to TRBJ1-2; D call uncertain. V was shortened by 1 base and J by 4 bases, with 13 bases between the two germline ends. The CDR3 has 15 residues. Germline CDR1 is MGHRA and CDR2 is YSYEKL. The DNA for the CDR3 is TGCGCCAGCAGCCAAGGGGAAGGCCTGATCTATGGCTACACCTTC. Residues: CASSQGEGLIYGYTF.